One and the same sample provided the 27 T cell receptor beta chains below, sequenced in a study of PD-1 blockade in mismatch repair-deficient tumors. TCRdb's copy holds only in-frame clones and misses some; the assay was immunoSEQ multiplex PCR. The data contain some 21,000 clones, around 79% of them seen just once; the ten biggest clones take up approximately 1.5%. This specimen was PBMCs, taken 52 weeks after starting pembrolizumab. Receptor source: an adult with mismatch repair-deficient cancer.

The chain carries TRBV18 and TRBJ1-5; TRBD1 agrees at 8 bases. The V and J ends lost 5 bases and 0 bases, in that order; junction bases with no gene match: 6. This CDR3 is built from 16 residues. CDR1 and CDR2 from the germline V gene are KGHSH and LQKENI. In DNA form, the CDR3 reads TGTGCCAGCTCAAAGACAGGGGCCGGTAGCAATCAGCCCCAGCATTTT. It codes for CASSKTGAGSNQPQHF.

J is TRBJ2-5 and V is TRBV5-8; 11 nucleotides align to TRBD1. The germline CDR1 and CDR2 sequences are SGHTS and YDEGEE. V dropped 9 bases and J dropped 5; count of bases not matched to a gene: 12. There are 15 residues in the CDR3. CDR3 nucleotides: TGTGCCAACTCGGACAGGGGGCGAGGAATGGAGACCCAGTACTTC. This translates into CANSDRGRGMETQYF. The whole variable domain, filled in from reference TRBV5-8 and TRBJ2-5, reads EAGVTQSPTHLIKTRGQQATLRCSPISGHTSVYWYQQALGLGLQFLLWYDEGEERNRGNFPPRFSGRQFPNYSSELNVNALELEDSALYLCANSDRGRGMETQYFGPGTRLLVL.

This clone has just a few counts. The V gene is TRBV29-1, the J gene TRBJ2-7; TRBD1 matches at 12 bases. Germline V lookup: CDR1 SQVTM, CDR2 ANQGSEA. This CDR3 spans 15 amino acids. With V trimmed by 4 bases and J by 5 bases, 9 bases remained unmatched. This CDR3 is CSVAKGDRGRDEQYF. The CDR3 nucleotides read TGCAGCGTTGCAAAGGGGGACAGGGGGCGCGACGAGCAGTACTTC.

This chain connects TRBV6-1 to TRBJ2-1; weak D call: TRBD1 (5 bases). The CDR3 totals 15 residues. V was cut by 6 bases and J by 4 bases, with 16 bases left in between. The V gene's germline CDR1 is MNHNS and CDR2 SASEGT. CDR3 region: CASSYSWTSYNEQFF. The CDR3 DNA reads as TGTGCCAGCAGCTACAGTTGGACATCATACAATGAGCAGTTCTTC.

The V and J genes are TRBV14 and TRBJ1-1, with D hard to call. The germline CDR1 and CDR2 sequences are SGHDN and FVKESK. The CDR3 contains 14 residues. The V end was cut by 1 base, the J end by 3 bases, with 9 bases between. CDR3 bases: TGTGCCAGCAGCCAAGGATCAGGCCACACTGAAGCTTTCTTT. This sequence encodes CASSQGSGHTEAFF.

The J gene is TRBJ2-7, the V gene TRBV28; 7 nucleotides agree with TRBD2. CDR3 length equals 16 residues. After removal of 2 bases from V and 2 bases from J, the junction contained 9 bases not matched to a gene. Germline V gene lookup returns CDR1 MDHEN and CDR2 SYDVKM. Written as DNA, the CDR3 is TGTGCCAGCAGTTTACTGGGCGGGAGTCGACCCTACGAGCAGTACTTC. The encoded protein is CASSLLGGSRPYEQYF.

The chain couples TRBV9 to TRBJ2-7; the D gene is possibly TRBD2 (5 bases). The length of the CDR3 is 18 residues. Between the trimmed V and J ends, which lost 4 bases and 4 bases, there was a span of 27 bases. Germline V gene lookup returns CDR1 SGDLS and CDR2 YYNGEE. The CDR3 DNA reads TGTGCCAGCAGCCCTCACCGGGAAAGGTCGTTGTTCGGATACGAGCAGTACTTC. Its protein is CASSPHRERSLFGYEQYF. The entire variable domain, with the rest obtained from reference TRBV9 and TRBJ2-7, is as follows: DSGVTQTPKHLITATGQRVTLRCSPRSGDLSVYWYQQSLDQGLQFLIQYYNGEERAKGNILERFSAQQFPDLHSELNLSSLELGDSALYFCASSPHRERSLFGYEQYFGPGTRLTVT.

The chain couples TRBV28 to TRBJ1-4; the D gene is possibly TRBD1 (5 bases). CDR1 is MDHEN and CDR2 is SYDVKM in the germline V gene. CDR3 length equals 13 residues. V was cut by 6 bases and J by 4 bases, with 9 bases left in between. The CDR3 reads CASRPTVNEKLFF. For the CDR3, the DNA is TGTGCCAGCAGGCCGACAGTTAATGAAAAACTGTTTTTT.

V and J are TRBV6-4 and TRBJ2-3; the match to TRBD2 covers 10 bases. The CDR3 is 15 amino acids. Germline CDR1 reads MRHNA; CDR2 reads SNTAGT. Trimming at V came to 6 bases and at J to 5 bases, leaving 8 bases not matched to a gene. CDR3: CASSERLAGRDTQYF. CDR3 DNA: TGTGCCAGCAGCGAGAGACTAGCGGGTCGAGATACGCAGTATTTT.

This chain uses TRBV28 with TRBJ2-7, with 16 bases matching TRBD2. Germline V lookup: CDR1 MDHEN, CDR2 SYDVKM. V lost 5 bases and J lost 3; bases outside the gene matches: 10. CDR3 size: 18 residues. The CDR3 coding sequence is TGTGCCAGCAGTATAACCGGGACTAGCGGGAGGGCCCTCTACGAGCAGTACTTC. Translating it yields CASSITGTSGRALYEQYF.

This CDR3 reads CASSSPTETQYF. CDR3 coding DNA: TGTGCCAGCAGTTCCCCTACGGAGACCCAGTACTTC. The chain couples TRBV28 to TRBJ2-5; the D is unclear. CDR3 length: 12 residues. Trimming removed 4 bases at V and 5 bases at J, with 8 bases between. CDR1 is MDHEN, CDR2 SYDVKM, per germline.

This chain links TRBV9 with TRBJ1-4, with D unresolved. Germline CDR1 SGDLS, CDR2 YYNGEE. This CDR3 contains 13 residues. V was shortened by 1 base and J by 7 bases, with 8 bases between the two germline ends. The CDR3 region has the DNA TGTGCCAGCAGCGTACTAGGAACTGAAAAACTGTTTTTT. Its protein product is CASSVLGTEKLFF.

The CDR3, as DNA: TGTGCCAGCTCACCAGGGGGACTAGCCAAAAACATTCAGTACTTC. Translating it yields CASSPGGLAKNIQYF. The chain is built from TRBV18 and TRBJ2-4, with D perhaps matching TRBD2 (6 bases). Trimming pared 2 bases from V and 0 bases from J, leaving 8 bases between. This CDR3 is 15 amino acids long. Germline V gene data show CDR1 as KGHSH and CDR2 as LQKENI. Full variable domain (remainder filled in from reference TRBV18 and TRBJ2-4): NAGVMQNPRHLVRRRGQEARLRCSPMKGHSHVYWYRQLPEEGLKFMVYLQKENIIDESGMPKERFSAEFPKEGPSILRIQQVVRGDSAAYFCASSPGGLAKNIQYFGAGTRLSVL.

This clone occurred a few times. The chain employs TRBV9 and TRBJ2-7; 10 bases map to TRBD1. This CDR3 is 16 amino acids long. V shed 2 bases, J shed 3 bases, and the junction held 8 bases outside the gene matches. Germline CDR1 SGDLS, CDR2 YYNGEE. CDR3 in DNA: TGTGCCAGCAGCGTGTTTCCCGGGACAGGGGACTACGAGCAGTACTTC. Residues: CASSVFPGTGDYEQYF.

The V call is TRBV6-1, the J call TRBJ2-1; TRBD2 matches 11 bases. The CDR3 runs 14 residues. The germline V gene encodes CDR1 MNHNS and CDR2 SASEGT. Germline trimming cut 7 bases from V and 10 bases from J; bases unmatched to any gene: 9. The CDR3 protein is CASNPGLAATEQFF. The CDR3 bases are TGTGCCAGCAACCCGGGACTAGCGGCCACAGAGCAGTTCTTC.

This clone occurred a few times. The CDR3: CASSLVAGSYEQYF. CDR3 bases: TGCGCCAGCAGCTTGGTAGCGGGATCCTACGAGCAGTACTTC. The chain joins TRBV5-1 to TRBJ2-7; TRBD2 agrees at 8 bases. The CDR3 has 14 amino acids. V lost 0 bases and J lost 1; bases outside the gene matches: 0. Germline assignment: CDR1 SGHRS and CDR2 YFSETQ. The entire variable domain, with the rest obtained from reference TRBV5-1 and TRBJ2-7, is as follows: KAGVTQTPRYLIKTRGQQVTLSCSPISGHRSVSWYQQTPGQGLQFLFEYFSETQRNKGNFPGRFSGRQFSNSRSEMNVSTLELGDSALYLCASSLVAGSYEQYFGPGTRLTVT.

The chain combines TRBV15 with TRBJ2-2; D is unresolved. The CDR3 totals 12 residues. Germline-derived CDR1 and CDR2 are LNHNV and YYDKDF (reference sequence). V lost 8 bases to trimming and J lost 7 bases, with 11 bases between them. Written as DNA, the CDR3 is TGTGCCACCCGAAATCCGGGCGGGGAGCTGTTTTTT. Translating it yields CATRNPGGELFF.

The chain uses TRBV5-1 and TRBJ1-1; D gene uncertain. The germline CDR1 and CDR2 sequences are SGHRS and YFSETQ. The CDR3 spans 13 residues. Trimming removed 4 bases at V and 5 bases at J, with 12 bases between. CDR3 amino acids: CASSQSDGTEAFF. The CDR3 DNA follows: TGCGCCAGCAGCCAGTCCGACGGGACTGAAGCTTTCTTT. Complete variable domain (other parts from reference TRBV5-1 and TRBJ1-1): KAGVTQTPRYLIKTRGQQVTLSCSPISGHRSVSWYQQTPGQGLQFLFEYFSETQRNKGNFPGRFSGRQFSNSRSEMNVSTLELGDSALYLCASSQSDGTEAFFGQGTRLTVV.

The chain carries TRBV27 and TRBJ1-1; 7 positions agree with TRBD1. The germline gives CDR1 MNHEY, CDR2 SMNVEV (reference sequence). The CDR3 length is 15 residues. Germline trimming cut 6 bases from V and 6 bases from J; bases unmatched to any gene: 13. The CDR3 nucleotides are TGTGCCAGCAGGGTTAAGCGGACAGGATCTCCTGAAGCTTTCTTT. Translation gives CASRVKRTGSPEAFF.

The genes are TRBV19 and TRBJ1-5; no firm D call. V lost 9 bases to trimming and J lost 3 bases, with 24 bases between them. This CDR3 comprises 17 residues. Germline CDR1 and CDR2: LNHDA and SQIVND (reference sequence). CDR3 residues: CASSSEGTGNLNQPQHF. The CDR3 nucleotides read TGTGCCAGCTCATCGGAGGGCACGGGGAATCTCAATCAGCCCCAGCATTTT.

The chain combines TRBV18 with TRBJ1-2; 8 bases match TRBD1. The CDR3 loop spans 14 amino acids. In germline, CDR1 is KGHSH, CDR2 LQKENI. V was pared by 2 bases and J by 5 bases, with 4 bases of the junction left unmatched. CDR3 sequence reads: CASSPSTGGYGYTF. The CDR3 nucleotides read TGTGCCAGCTCACCATCAACAGGGGGGTATGGCTACACCTTC.

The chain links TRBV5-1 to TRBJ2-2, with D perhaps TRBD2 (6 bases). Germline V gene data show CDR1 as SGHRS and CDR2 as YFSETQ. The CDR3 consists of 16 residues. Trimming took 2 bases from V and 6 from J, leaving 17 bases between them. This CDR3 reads CASSLLGGETAGELFF. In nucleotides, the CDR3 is TGCGCCAGCAGCTTACTCGGCGGGGAGACGGCCGGGGAGCTGTTTTTT. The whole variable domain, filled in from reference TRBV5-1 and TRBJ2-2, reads KAGVTQTPRYLIKTRGQQVTLSCSPISGHRSVSWYQQTPGQGLQFLFEYFSETQRNKGNFPGRFSGRQFSNSRSEMNVSTLELGDSALYLCASSLLGGETAGELFFGEGSRLTVL.

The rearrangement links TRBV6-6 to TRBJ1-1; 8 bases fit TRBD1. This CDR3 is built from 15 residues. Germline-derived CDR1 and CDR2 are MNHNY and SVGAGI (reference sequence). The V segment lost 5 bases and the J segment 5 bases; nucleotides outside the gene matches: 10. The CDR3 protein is CASSLPTGVGTEAFF. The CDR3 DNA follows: TGTGCCAGCAGTCTCCCGACAGGGGTGGGGACTGAAGCTTTCTTT.

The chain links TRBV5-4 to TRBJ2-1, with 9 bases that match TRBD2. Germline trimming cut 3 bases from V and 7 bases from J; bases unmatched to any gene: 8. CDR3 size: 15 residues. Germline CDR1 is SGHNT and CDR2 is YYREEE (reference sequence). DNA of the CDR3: TGTGCCAGCAGCTGGGGGACTAGCCGGGAAAATGAGCAGTTCTTC. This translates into CASSWGTSRENEQFF.

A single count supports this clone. The CDR3 sequence: CASSNLGQSQAEAKNIQYF. The CDR3 DNA reads as TGCGCCAGCAGCAACCTGGGACAGTCACAAGCGGAAGCCAAAAACATTCAGTACTTC. The gene calls are TRBV4-1 and TRBJ2-4; 7 bases match TRBD1. The CDR3 is 19 amino acids. Germline trimming cut 5 bases from V and 0 bases from J; bases unmatched to any gene: 16. CDR1 and CDR2 from the germline V gene are MGHRA and YSYEKL.

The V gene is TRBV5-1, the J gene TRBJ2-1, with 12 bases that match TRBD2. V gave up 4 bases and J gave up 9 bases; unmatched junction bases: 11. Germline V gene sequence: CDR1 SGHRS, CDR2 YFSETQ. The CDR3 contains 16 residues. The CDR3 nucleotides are TGCGCCAGCAGCCTGGGTGCTAGCGGGAGGGAAGGTGAGCAGTTCTTC. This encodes CASSLGASGREGEQFF.

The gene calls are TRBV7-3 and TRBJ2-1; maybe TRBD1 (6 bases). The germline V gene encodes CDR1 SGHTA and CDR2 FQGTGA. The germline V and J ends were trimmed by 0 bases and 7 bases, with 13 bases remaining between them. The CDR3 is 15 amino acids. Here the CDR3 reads CASSLTRGKENEQFF. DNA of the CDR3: TGTGCCAGCAGCTTAACGAGGGGGAAGGAAAATGAGCAGTTCTTC. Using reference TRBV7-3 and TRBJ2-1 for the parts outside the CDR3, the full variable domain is GAGVSQTPSNKVTEKGKYVELRCDPISGHTALYWYRQSLGQGPEFLIYFQGTGAADDSGLPNDRFFAVRPEGSVSTLKIQRTERGDSAVYLCASSLTRGKENEQFFGPGTRLTVL.